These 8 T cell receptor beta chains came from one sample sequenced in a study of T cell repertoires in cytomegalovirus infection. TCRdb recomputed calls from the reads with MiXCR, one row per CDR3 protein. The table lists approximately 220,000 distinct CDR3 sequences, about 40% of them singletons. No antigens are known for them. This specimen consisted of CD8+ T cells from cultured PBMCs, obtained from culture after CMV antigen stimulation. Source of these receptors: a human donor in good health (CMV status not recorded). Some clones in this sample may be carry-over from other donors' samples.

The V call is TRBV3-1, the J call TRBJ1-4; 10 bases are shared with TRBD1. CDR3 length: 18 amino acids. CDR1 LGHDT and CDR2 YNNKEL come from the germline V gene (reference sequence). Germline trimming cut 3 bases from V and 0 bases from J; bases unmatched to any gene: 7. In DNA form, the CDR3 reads TGTGCCAGCAGCCACTTGGACAGGGGGGGTACAACTAATGAAAAACTGTTTTTT. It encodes CASSHLDRGGTTNEKLFF.

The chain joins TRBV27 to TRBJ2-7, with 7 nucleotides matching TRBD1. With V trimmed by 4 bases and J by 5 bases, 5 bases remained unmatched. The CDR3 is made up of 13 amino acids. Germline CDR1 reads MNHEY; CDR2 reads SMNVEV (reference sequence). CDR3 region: CASSWTGLDEQYF. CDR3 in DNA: TGTGCCAGCAGTTGGACAGGCCTGGACGAGCAGTACTTC.

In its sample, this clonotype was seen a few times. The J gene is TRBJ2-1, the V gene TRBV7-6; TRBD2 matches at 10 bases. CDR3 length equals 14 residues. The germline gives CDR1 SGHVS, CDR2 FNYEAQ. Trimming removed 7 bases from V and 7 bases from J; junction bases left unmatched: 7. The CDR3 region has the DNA TGTGCCAGCACTAAGCGGGGGGGCCGGAATGAGCAGTTCTTC. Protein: CASTKRGGRNEQFF.

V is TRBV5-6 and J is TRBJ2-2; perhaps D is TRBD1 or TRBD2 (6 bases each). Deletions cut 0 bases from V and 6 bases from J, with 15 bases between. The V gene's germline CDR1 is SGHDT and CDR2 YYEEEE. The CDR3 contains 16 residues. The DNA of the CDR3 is TGTGCCAGCAGCTTGGTGTCCGGGGGCCGTGCCGGGGAGCTGTTTTTT. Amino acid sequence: CASSLVSGGRAGELFF.

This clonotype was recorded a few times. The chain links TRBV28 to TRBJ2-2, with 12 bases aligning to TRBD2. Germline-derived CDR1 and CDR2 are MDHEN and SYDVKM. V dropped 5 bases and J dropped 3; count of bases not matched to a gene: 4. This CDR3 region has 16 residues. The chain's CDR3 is CASSLRLAGDTGELFF. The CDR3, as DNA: TGTGCCAGCAGTCTCCGACTAGCGGGGGACACCGGGGAGCTGTTTTTT.

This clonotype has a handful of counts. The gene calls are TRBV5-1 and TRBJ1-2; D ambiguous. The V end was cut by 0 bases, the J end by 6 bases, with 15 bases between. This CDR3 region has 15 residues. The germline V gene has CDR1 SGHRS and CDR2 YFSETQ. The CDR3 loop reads CASSLAPPTGDGYTF. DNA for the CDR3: TGCGCCAGCAGCTTGGCCCCACCGACGGGTGATGGCTACACCTTC. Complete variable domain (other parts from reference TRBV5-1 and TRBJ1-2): KAGVTQTPRYLIKTRGQQVTLSCSPISGHRSVSWYQQTPGQGLQFLFEYFSETQRNKGNFPGRFSGRQFSNSRSEMNVSTLELGDSALYLCASSLAPPTGDGYTFGSGTRLTVV.

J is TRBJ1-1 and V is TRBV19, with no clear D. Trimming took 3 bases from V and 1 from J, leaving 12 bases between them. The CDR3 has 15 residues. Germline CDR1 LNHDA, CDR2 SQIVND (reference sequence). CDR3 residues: CASSIFQDWNTEAFF. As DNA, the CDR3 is TGTGCCAGTAGTATCTTTCAGGACTGGAACACTGAAGCTTTCTTT.

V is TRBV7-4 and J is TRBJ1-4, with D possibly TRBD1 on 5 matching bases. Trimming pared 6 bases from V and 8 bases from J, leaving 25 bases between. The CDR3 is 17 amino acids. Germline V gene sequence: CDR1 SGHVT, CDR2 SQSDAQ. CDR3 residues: CASRPVTGPPREEKLFF. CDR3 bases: TGTGCCAGCAGACCTGTAACGGGACCTCCGAGGGAGGAAAAACTGTTTTTT.